What follows are 8 T cell receptor beta chains derived from one specimen sequenced in a study of T cell responses to AZD1222 COVID-19 vaccine. Measured with immunoSEQ multiplex PCR; TCRdb has only the in-frame clones, and not every one. Of around 100,000 clones listed, nearly 95% were seen once; the top ten hold about 1.8%. The specimen was peripheral blood, collected on day 0 of AZD1222 vaccination. Every receptor here comes from an adult in good health.

This clone was seen just once. The rearrangement joins TRBV11-2 to TRBJ2-2, with 8 nucleotides matching TRBD1. The CDR3 contains 17 residues. In germline, CDR1 is SGHAT, CDR2 FQNNGV. Trimming at V came to 2 bases and at J to 4 bases, leaving 9 bases not matched to a gene. This CDR3 reads CASSLLLGGQGTGELFF. The CDR3 region has the DNA TGTGCCAGCAGCTTACTTCTTGGCGGACAGGGCACCGGGGAGCTGTTTTTT.

The J gene is TRBJ2-1, the V gene TRBV2; no clear D. Per the germline V gene, CDR1 is SNHLY and CDR2 is FYNNEI. The CDR3 totals 14 residues. V lost 1 base to trimming and J lost 0 bases, with 4 bases between them. In DNA, the CDR3 is TGTGCCAGCAGTGAAGGCAGCTCCTACAATGAGCAGTTCTTC. Its translation is CASSEGSSYNEQFF.

Only a few counts were recorded for this clone. This chain joins TRBV11-2 and TRBJ2-7; TRBD2 might be the D (6 bases). Deletions cut 5 bases from V and 3 bases from J, with 11 bases between. The CDR3 is 13 residues long. Germline V gene data show CDR1 as SGHAT and CDR2 as FQNNGV. The DNA for the CDR3 is TGTGCCAGCAGCCCTGGCGGGAACTACGAGCAGTACTTC. Translation: CASSPGGNYEQYF.

The sample holds one count of this clone. V and J are TRBV3-1 (or the pseudogene TRBV3-2) and TRBJ2-3; 8 nucleotides line up with TRBD1. The V gene's germline CDR1 is LGHDT and CDR2 YNNKEL (reference sequence). The CDR3 contains 18 residues. V was clipped by 0 bases and J by 2 bases; unmatched bases: 10. Here the CDR3 reads CASSQDRGHRGVTDTQYF. In DNA form, the CDR3 reads TGTGCCAGCAGCCAAGATCGGGGCCACAGGGGGGTCACAGATACGCAGTATTTT.

The rearrangement links TRBV28 to TRBJ1-1, with a weak D call TRBD1 (6 bases). The germline gives CDR1 MDHEN, CDR2 SYDVKM. The CDR3 sequence is 13 residues long. Trimming shortened V by 5 bases and J by 4 bases, and 11 bases separated the two germline ends. CDR3 DNA sequence: TGTGCCAGCAGTCCATGGGGGGCCACTGAAGCTTTCTTT. It encodes CASSPWGATEAFF.

The chain recombines TRBV28 with TRBJ1-1; D may be TRBD1 (6 bases). The CDR3 runs to 17 residues. Between the trimmed V and J ends, which lost 6 bases and 0 bases, there was a span of 20 bases. Germline V gene sequence: CDR1 MDHEN, CDR2 SYDVKM. The CDR3 nucleotides read TGTGCCAGCAGCCCCTCGAATAAGGCAGGGGTGAACACTGAAGCTTTCTTT. Translated: CASSPSNKAGVNTEAFF.

The chain employs TRBV9 and TRBJ2-7, with TRBD1 matching over 8 bases. Germline V gives CDR1 SGDLS, CDR2 YYNGEE. The CDR3 is 14 amino acids. Losses at the gene ends were 3 bases for V and 3 bases for J; bases not matched to a gene: 5. For the CDR3, the DNA is TGTGCCAGCAGCGCCCGGGACAGGAGCTACGAGCAGTACTTC. It codes for CASSARDRSYEQYF.

This clone has just one count. The genes are TRBV6-2 or TRBV6-3 and TRBJ2-7; no reliable D call. The CDR3 runs to 15 residues. Looked up from germline, CDR1 is MNHEY and CDR2 is SVGEGT. V lost 3 bases and J lost 1, with 13 bases in between. Here the CDR3 DNA reads TGTGCCAGCAGTTATTCTGCTACCCTGTCCTACGAGCAGTACTTC. This encodes CASSYSATLSYEQYF.